The rows below give T cell receptor beta chains drawn from one sample of a study of T-cell reconstitution after alpha-beta-depleted transplantation in children. TCRdb independently ran MiXCR on the PCR reads; one entry per CDR3 protein. Counted here are roughly 610,000 distinct CDR3 sequences, roughly 10% occurring once; the ten biggest clones make up approximately 4.1%. This specimen consisted of PBMCs from the stem cell graft donor, obtained from the stem cell graft. The receptors derive from a human donor who donated a stem cell graft to a child with acute myeloid leukemia. The CDR3 runs from the conserved cysteine through the conserved F or W. A D gene is named only where the DNA matches it firmly.

>TRBJ2-2|-|TRBV9
CASSVVAQNTGELFF
>TRBJ1-5|-|TRBV6-2/TRBV6-3
CASSPHLQEGNQPQHF
>TRBJ2-7|-|TRBV6-5
CASSRSGRSYEQYF
>TRBJ2-1|-|TRBV5-5
CASSPILNHYNEQFF
>TRBJ2-2|-|TRBV11-2
CASSLGSRGLTNTGELFF
>TRBJ2-3|-|TRBV3-1
CASSQDEVGLSLDTQYF
>TRBJ2-1|TRBD2|TRBV11-2
CASSLSGLAGGSVVYNEQFF
>TRBJ2-1|TRBD2|TRBV20-1
CSANWGLAGDDEQFF
>TRBJ1-2|-|TRBV27
CASSLGGIDGYTF
>TRBJ2-7|TRBD2|TRBV7-2
CASSFLTSGTAEQYF
>TRBJ2-7|TRBD2|TRBV10-3
CAITDPGTSDEQYF
>TRBJ2-6|-|TRBV11-2
CASSRTVPSGANVLTF
>TRBJ1-1|-|TRBV6-1
CASSESGPGAFF
>TRBJ2-7|-|TRBV3-1
CASSHYRSEQYF
>TRBJ2-3|-|TRBV7-2
CASSPSITDTQYF
>TRBJ2-2|-|TRBV30
CAWSRSATGELFF
>TRBJ2-7|-|TRBV24-1
CATSDFTDEQYF
>TRBJ1-5|-|TRBV28
CASSELDQPQHF
>TRBJ2-7|TRBD2|TRBV7-2
CASSAGLAGEFEQYF
>TRBJ2-1|TRBD2|TRBV20-1
CSFSRGSGRRAYNEQFF
>TRBJ2-7|TRBD2|TRBV12-3/TRBV12-4
CASRTSGKHEQYF
>TRBJ2-2|TRBD2|TRBV2
CASSGPTSGRGTGELFF
>TRBJ2-3|-|TRBV7-2
CASTFRVTTDTQYF
>TRBJ1-2|-|TRBV12-3/TRBV12-4
CASSLNSPWGYTF
>TRBJ1-1|-|TRBV6-2/TRBV6-3
CASSFGRMNTEAFF
>TRBJ2-3|-|TRBV5-1
CASSRGRGSDTQYF
>TRBJ2-7|TRBD1|TRBV5-1
CASTPQGTGNYEQYF
>TRBJ2-3|-|TRBV28
CASSTGLSTDTQYF
>TRBJ2-2|-|TRBV14
CASSQVAASTGELFF
>TRBJ2-5|-|TRBV4-2
CASSQDGVMETQYF
>TRBJ2-7|TRBD2|TRBV9
CASSATAGLAGHEQYF
>TRBJ1-2|-|TRBV6-1
CASSTVGGANYGYTF
>TRBJ2-5|TRBD1|TRBV10-3
CAISESWGQAKETQYF
>TRBJ2-7|-|TRBV20-1
CSAPKRSSYEQYF
>TRBJ2-1|TRBD2|TRBV28
CASAGSGRALEQFF
>TRBJ2-6|TRBD1|TRBV11-2
CASSLVRQGATSGANVLTF
>TRBJ1-1|-|TRBV15
CATSRDSPGNTEAFF
>TRBJ2-2|TRBD2|TRBV18
CASSPSSPGGLTGELFF
>TRBJ2-7|-|TRBV7-2
CASSRLVGTSLEQYF
>TRBJ1-3|TRBD1|TRBV5-6
CASSLPGQLTGNTIYF
>TRBJ2-1|-|TRBV12-3/TRBV12-4
CASSFGGGGDEQFF
>TRBJ2-1|-|TRBV20-1
CSVRPGSRSSYNEQFF
>TRBJ2-1|-|TRBV12-3/TRBV12-4
CASSGSYNEQFF
>TRBJ2-7|TRBD2|TRBV24-1
CATSVAGEYEQYF
>TRBJ1-6|TRBD1|TRBV20-1
CSARVGGDNSPLHF
>TRBJ2-2|-|TRBV24-1
CATSGYGGELFF
>TRBJ2-7|-|TRBV29-1
CSVTTAAVGEQYF
>TRBJ2-7|TRBD2|TRBV6-5
CASSLAGETYEQYF
>TRBJ2-6|-|TRBV10-3
CAISAGHNSGANVLTF
>TRBJ2-7|-|TRBV20-1
CSARAREWEQYF